This T cell receptor (beta chain) stems from a study of blood T cell repertoires in COVID-19. Assay: immunoSEQ multiplex PCR; the TCRdb copy retains only in-frame clones and omits some. This sample has about 230,000 clones, with 70% to 90% found just once. This clone has more than one count but fewer than ten. Germline V CDR1 and CDR2: WSHSY, SAAADI. J was trimmed by 5 bases and V by 6 bases; bases with no gene match: 3. This CDR3 contains 13 residues. Sequencing input: peripheral blood. The rearrangement uses TRBV10-2 and TRBJ2-2; 7 bases are a match to TRBD1. This TCR came from a woman between 18 and 30 years old who had recovered from COVID-19. The DNA of the CDR3 is TGCGCCAGCAGCCTGACAGGGACCGGGGAGCTGTTTTTT. It is translated as CASSLTGTGELFF.